One and the same sample provided the 10 T cell receptor beta chains below, sequenced in a study of shared clonotypes between healthy human individuals (dated by TCRdb to the early 2020s). The method behind the library was the immunoSEQ multiplex PCR assay. Sourced from immuneACCESS, this table was stored by TCRdb with only in-frame sequences that have V and J called. A share of the clones is absent; for the studies checked, an unresolved V gene accounts for under half, and the remainder has no known explanation. Present in this sample are about 680,000 clones, more than 70% of which were seen just once. The biggest ten clones account for 1.8% of the sample. Sequencing was done on a sample of memory CD4+ T cells sorted from blood. Per the publication, the cell subset or site label means: CD45RA-negative fraction. These receptors were taken from a woman aged 25 to 39 in good health.

This clone has more than one count but fewer than ten. V and J are TRBV6-5 and TRBJ2-7; possibly TRBD2 for D (6 bases). The CDR3 loop spans 16 amino acids. V lost 3 bases, J lost 0 bases, and 15 bases lay in between. The germline gives CDR1 MNHEY, CDR2 SVGAGI. CDR3 coding DNA: TGTGCCAGCAGTTATACCTCACTAGCTAGCTCCTACGAGCAGTACTTC. Its translation is CASSYTSLASSYEQYF.

The CDR3 sequence is CASSSGDYGYTF. Written as DNA, the CDR3 is TGTGCCAGCAGCTCAGGGGACTATGGCTACACCTTC. This chain connects TRBV7-6 to TRBJ1-2; possible D gene TRBD1, 6 bases. V lost 4 bases and J lost 3, with 6 bases in between. From germline, CDR1 is SGHVS and CDR2 FNYEAQ. CDR3 size: 12 residues.

This chain connects TRBV4-2 to TRBJ1-1, with D hard to call. V was pared by 3 bases and J by 1 base, with 3 bases between. CDR3 length: 12 amino acids. Germline V CDR1 and CDR2: LGHNA, YNFKEQ. The CDR3 region has the DNA TGTGCCAGCAGCCATAGGAACACTGAAGCTTTCTTT. It codes for CASSHRNTEAFF.

The chain couples TRBV19 to TRBJ1-4, with 7 bases that match TRBD1. CDR3 length equals 14 residues. With 3 bases clipped from V and 7 bases from J, the junction kept 5 bases outside the gene matches. CDR1 is LNHDA, CDR2 SQIVND, per germline (reference sequence). The CDR3: CASSIGTVSEKLFF. The CDR3 DNA reads as TGTGCCAGTAGTATTGGGACAGTGTCTGAAAAACTGTTTTTT.

The chain is built from TRBV10-3 and TRBJ1-2; D is uncertain. CDR3 length equals 12 residues. Deletions cut 5 bases from V and 8 bases from J, with 12 bases between. Germline lookup yields CDR1 ENHRY and CDR2 SYGVKD. CDR3 DNA: TGTGCCATCAGTTCGGTGCGGGAGGGCTACACCTTC. Amino acids: CAISSVREGYTF.

This clone has at least ten counts. V gene TRBV4-2 combines with J gene TRBJ2-2; D possibly corresponds to TRBD2 (6 bases). Trimming shortened V by 7 bases and J by 6 bases, and 9 bases separated the two germline ends. Germline-derived CDR1 and CDR2 are LGHNA and YNFKEQ. CDR3 size: 12 residues. CDR3: CASTRDSGELFF. CDR3 bases: TGTGCCAGCACCCGGGACTCCGGGGAGCTGTTTTTT.

The chain links TRBV5-6 to TRBJ2-2; 9 bases are a match to TRBD2. V shed 5 bases, J shed 4 bases, and the junction held 9 bases outside the gene matches. The germline CDR1 and CDR2 sequences are SGHDT and YYEEEE. The CDR3 has 16 amino acids. CDR3 loop: CASRPAGTSSTGELFF. Written as DNA, the CDR3 is TGTGCCAGCAGGCCAGCGGGGACTAGCTCCACCGGGGAGCTGTTTTTT.

In this sample, this clone turned up once. This is likely an artifact of a read error, given a far larger clone one base away. The sample contains more than one DNA sequence encoding this CDR3. J is TRBJ2-7 and V is TRBV4-2; the match to TRBD2 covers 11 bases. The CDR3 length is 14 residues. Germline CDR1 is LGHNA and CDR2 is YNFKEQ. J was trimmed by 3 bases and V by 3 bases; bases with no gene match: 1. CDR3 residues: CASSQGLADYEQYF. As DNA, the CDR3 is TGTGCCAGCAGCCAGGGACTAGCGGACTACGAGCAGTACTTC.

V is TRBV19 and J is TRBJ2-2; D gene uncertain. CDR3 length equals 13 residues. The germline V gene has CDR1 LNHDA and CDR2 SQIVND (reference sequence). Between the trimmed V and J ends, which lost 9 bases and 7 bases, there was a span of 15 bases. As DNA, the CDR3 is TGTGCCAGCAGCGCTTTATTAGACGGGGAGCTGTTTTTT. Protein product: CASSALLDGELFF. Full variable domain (rest looked up from reference TRBV19 and TRBJ2-2): DGGITQSPKYLFRKEGQNVTLSCEQNLNHDAMYWYRQDPGQGLRLIYYSQIVNDFQKGDIAEGYSVSREKKESFPLTVTSAQKNPTAFYLCASSALLDGELFFGEGSRLTVL.

This CDR3 reads CASRMDRLNEKLFF. The CDR3, as DNA: TGTGCCAGCAGGATGGACAGGCTTAATGAAAAACTGTTTTTT. The chain couples TRBV27 to TRBJ1-4; 7 bases fit TRBD1. The CDR3 extends over 14 amino acids. The V gene's germline CDR1 is MNHEY and CDR2 SMNVEV (reference sequence). V trimming: 6 bases; J trimming: 4 bases; junction bases outside the gene matches: 5.